These T cell receptor beta chains were read from a single sample in a study of blood T cell repertoires in COVID-19. Libraries were prepared by immunoSEQ multiplex PCR; TCRdb keeps only in-frame clonotypes and omits some of them. The sample has some 500,000 clones; 70% to 90% are singletons. The sequenced sample was peripheral blood. The receptors derive from a woman in her forties or fifties with COVID-19, enrolled during active disease. Each CDR3 is given with its conserved first and last residue. D genes are given only for firm matches. Rows may omit the clone size; those that give it use once, few, many or a size class.

size: once
V: TRBV24-1
J: TRBJ1-2
D: TRBD1
CDR3: CATSDRTGDENYGYTF
DNA: TGTGCCACCAGTGATAGGACAGGGGATGAAAACTATGGCTACACCTTC

size: .
V: TRBV7-2
J: TRBJ2-5
D: .
CDR3: CASSLPPEETQYF
DNA: TGTGCCAGCAGCTTACCCCCGGAGGAGACCCAGTACTTC

size: .
V: TRBV7-3
J: TRBJ2-3
D: TRBD2
CDR3: CASSRTLAGVSTDTQYF
DNA: TGTGCCAGCAGCCGTACCCTAGCGGGGGTTAGCACAGATACGCAGTATTTT

size: once
V: TRBV5-1
J: TRBJ1-5
D: .
CDR3: CASREDSNQPQHF
DNA: TGCGCCAGCAGGGAGGACAGCAATCAGCCCCAGCATTTT

size: .
V: TRBV29-1
J: TRBJ2-7
D: .
CDR3: CSVEEGLGREQYF
DNA: TGCAGCGTGGAGGAGGGCCTTGGACGCGAGCAGTACTTC

size: .
V: TRBV6-5
J: TRBJ1-3
D: TRBD1
CDR3: CASSYSTGLSGNTIYF
DNA: TGTGCCAGCAGTTACTCGACAGGGCTCTCTGGAAACACCATATATTTT

size: .
V: TRBV25-1
J: TRBJ1-2
D: .
CDR3: CASSESGFAGYTF
DNA: TGTGCCAGCAGTGAATCAGGGTTTGCGGGCTACACCTTC

size: .
V: TRBV6-1
J: TRBJ1-2
D: .
CDR3: CASSVALDSSYGYTF
DNA: TGTGCCAGCAGTGTAGCTCTGGACAGTTCCTATGGCTACACCTTC

size: .
V: TRBV10-2
J: TRBJ1-2
D: .
CDR3: CASSEGQPYGYTF
DNA: TGCGCCAGCAGTGAGGGACAGCCTTATGGCTACACCTTC

size: .
V: TRBV29-1
J: TRBJ2-5
D: TRBD1
CDR3: CSVGQGEETQYF
DNA: TGCAGCGTGGGACAGGGCGAAGAGACCCAGTACTTC

size: .
V: TRBV6-4
J: TRBJ1-5
D: .
CDR3: CASSDWRGGNQPQHF
DNA: TGTGCCAGCAGTGACTGGAGGGGCGGCAATCAGCCCCAGCATTTT

size: .
V: TRBV21-1
J: TRBJ2-3
D: .
CDR3: CASTVGGTSKADTQYF
DNA: TGTGCCAGCACCGTGGGCGGGACTAGTAAGGCAGATACGCAGTATTTT

size: .
V: TRBV9
J: TRBJ2-3
D: .
CDR3: CASSPGTAGPADTQYF
DNA: TGTGCCAGCAGCCCCGGGACTGCGGGGCCCGCAGATACGCAGTATTTT

size: .
V: TRBV19
J: TRBJ1-2
D: .
CDR3: CASSRGGGGYTF
DNA: TGTGCCAGTAGCCGAGGTGGTGGAGGCTACACCTTC

size: .
V: TRBV27
J: TRBJ1-1
D: .
CDR3: CASSLRRDTEAFF
DNA: TGTGCCAGCAGTTTGAGGAGGGACACTGAAGCTTTCTTT

size: .
V: TRBV3-1/TRBV3-2
J: TRBJ1-4
D: .
CDR3: CASSPRTGYEKLFF
DNA: TGTGCCAGCAGCCCTCGCACGGGATATGAAAAACTGTTTTTT

size: .
V: TRBV4-1
J: TRBJ2-1
D: .
CDR3: CASSLLGGRSYNEQFF
DNA: TGCGCCAGCAGCCTATTGGGGGGGCGCTCCTACAATGAGCAGTTCTTC

size: .
V: TRBV2
J: TRBJ1-6
D: TRBD1
CDR3: CASREETGGGGTPLHF
DNA: TGTGCCAGCAGGGAGGAAACAGGGGGCGGTGGGACACCCCTCCACTTT

size: .
V: TRBV6-5
J: TRBJ1-1
D: .
CDR3: CASSKSGDLAEAFF
DNA: TGTGCCAGCAGTAAGTCAGGGGATTTGGCTGAAGCTTTCTTT

size: .
V: TRBV6-6
J: TRBJ2-7
D: TRBD2
CDR3: CASRLAGGLYEQYF
DNA: TGTGCCAGCAGGCTAGCGGGGGGGCTCTACGAGCAGTACTTC

size: .
V: TRBV5-5
J: TRBJ1-2
D: .
CDR3: CASSLGLASGRLTGGYTF
DNA: TGTGCCAGCAGCTTGGGGTTAGCCTCCGGTCGTTTAACGGGTGGCTACACCTTC

size: .
V: TRBV11-2
J: TRBJ2-3
D: TRBD2
CDR3: CASSSLGRGGTDTQYF
DNA: TGTGCCAGCAGCTCCTTAGGGCGGGGGGGCACAGATACGCAGTATTTT

size: .
V: TRBV5-1
J: TRBJ1-1
D: .
CDR3: CASSLTANTEAFF
DNA: TGCGCCAGCAGCCTTACAGCGAACACTGAAGCTTTCTTT

size: .
V: TRBV5-3
J: TRBJ1-5
D: .
CDR3: CARSLDKQVKTNQPQHF
DNA: TGTGCCAGAAGCTTGGATAAGCAGGTCAAGACCAATCAGCCCCAGCATTTT

size: .
V: TRBV7-2
J: TRBJ1-3
D: .
CDR3: CASSSYRAGNTIYF
DNA: TGTGCCAGCAGCTCTTACAGGGCTGGAAACACCATATATTTT

size: .
V: TRBV6-5
J: TRBJ1-5
D: .
CDR3: CASSYSGGRSNQPQHF
DNA: TGTGCCAGCAGTTACTCCGGGGGACGAAGCAATCAGCCCCAGCATTTT

size: .
V: TRBV5-1
J: TRBJ1-1
D: .
CDR3: CASSFEGPGSWGEGTEAFF
DNA: TGCGCCAGCAGCTTTGAGGGCCCCGGGTCATGGGGAGAAGGCACTGAAGCTTTCTTT

size: .
V: TRBV5-8
J: TRBJ1-3
D: .
CDR3: CASSSRVSSGNTIYF
DNA: TGTGCCAGCAGCTCGCGAGTAAGCTCTGGAAACACCATATATTTT

size: .
V: TRBV5-1
J: TRBJ1-1
D: .
CDR3: CASSLRNRATEAFF
DNA: TGCGCCAGCAGCCTACGTAACAGGGCCACTGAAGCTTTCTTT

size: .
V: TRBV11-2
J: TRBJ1-3
D: .
CDR3: CASSLLGPGRAGNTIYF
DNA: TGTGCCAGCAGCTTATTGGGGCCCGGACGGGCTGGAAACACCATATATTTT

size: .
V: TRBV28
J: TRBJ2-7
D: .
CDR3: CASSLRGPYEQYF
DNA: TGTGCCAGCAGTTTAAGAGGTCCCTACGAGCAGTACTTC

size: .
V: TRBV4-1
J: TRBJ2-6
D: .
CDR3: CASSQDPIAPGANVLTF
DNA: TGCGCCAGCAGCCAAGACCCAATAGCCCCTGGGGCCAACGTCCTGACTTTC

size: .
V: TRBV20-1
J: TRBJ1-3
D: .
CDR3: CSASRGVSGNTIYF
DNA: TGCAGTGCTAGTCGCGGGGTCTCTGGAAACACCATATATTTT

size: .
V: TRBV7-7
J: TRBJ2-3
D: .
CDR3: CASSLQAGDTQYF
DNA: TGTGCCAGCAGCTTACAAGCGGGAGATACGCAGTATTTT

size: .
V: TRBV19
J: TRBJ1-6
D: TRBD1
CDR3: CASSMVTGGGNSPLHF
DNA: TGTGCCAGTAGTATGGTGACAGGGGGAGGGAATTCACCCCTCCACTTT

size: .
V: TRBV9
J: TRBJ1-3
D: .
CDR3: CASSSASGNTIYF
DNA: TGTGCCAGCAGCTCCGCGTCAGGAAACACCATATATTTT

size: .
V: TRBV18
J: TRBJ2-5
D: TRBD2
CDR3: CASSLAVQETQYF
DNA: TGTGCCAGCTCGCTAGCGGTCCAAGAGACCCAGTACTTC

size: .
V: TRBV6-5
J: TRBJ1-4
D: .
CDR3: CASTHSGTRDEKLFF
DNA: TGTGCCAGCACACACTCCGGGACAAGAGACGAAAAACTGTTTTTT

size: few
V: TRBV2
J: TRBJ2-1
D: TRBD2
CDR3: CASRAGGPRNEQFF
DNA: TGTGCCAGCAGGGCGGGGGGGCCGCGGAATGAGCAGTTCTTC

size: .
V: TRBV18
J: TRBJ2-1
D: .
CDR3: CASSPGVGEQFF
DNA: TGTGCCAGCTCTCCGGGGGTAGGTGAGCAGTTCTTC

size: .
V: TRBV4-2
J: TRBJ2-1
D: TRBD2
CDR3: CASSQLGGSDNEQFF
DNA: TGTGCCAGCAGCCAACTGGGAGGGTCCGACAATGAGCAGTTCTTC

size: .
V: TRBV12-3/TRBV12-4
J: TRBJ1-5
D: .
CDR3: CASRGGRNQPQHF
DNA: TGTGCCAGCAGAGGGGGTCGCAATCAGCCCCAGCATTTT

size: .
V: TRBV7-9
J: TRBJ2-7
D: TRBD1
CDR3: CASSFVTGINEQYF
DNA: TGTGCCAGCAGCTTCGTGACAGGGATCAACGAGCAGTACTTC

size: once
V: TRBV28
J: TRBJ1-2
D: .
CDR3: CASSLILEGYTF
DNA: TGTGCCAGCAGTTTAATACTGGAGGGCTACACCTTC

size: .
V: TRBV18
J: TRBJ1-6
D: .
CDR3: CASSPLRRGLVNSPLHF
DNA: TGTGCCAGCTCACCTCTGAGGCGGGGGTTGGTTAATTCACCCCTCCACTTT

size: .
V: TRBV5-1
J: TRBJ2-3
D: TRBD1
CDR3: CASSLEVGPGGDTQYF
DNA: TGCGCCAGCAGCTTGGAGGTCGGCCCAGGGGGAGATACGCAGTATTTT

size: .
V: TRBV6-5
J: TRBJ1-2
D: TRBD1
CDR3: CASSIGGDYGYTF
DNA: TGTGCCAGCAGTATAGGGGGCGACTATGGCTACACCTTC

size: .
V: TRBV5-1
J: TRBJ2-3
D: TRBD2
CDR3: CASSSTSGGAADTQYF
DNA: TGCGCCAGCAGCTCCACTAGCGGGGGGGCGGCAGATACGCAGTATTTT

size: .
V: TRBV11-2
J: TRBJ2-2
D: .
CDR3: CASGIRGWVTTGELFF
DNA: TGTGCCAGCGGCATCCGAGGTTGGGTCACCACCGGGGAGCTGTTTTTT

size: .
V: TRBV2
J: TRBJ2-4
D: .
CDR3: CASSERWAERDIQYF
DNA: TGTGCCAGCAGTGAACGGTGGGCCGAGAGGGACATTCAGTACTTC

size: .
V: TRBV23-1
J: TRBJ2-3
D: .
CDR3: CASSPPGEYF
DNA: TGCGCCAGCAGCCCCCCGGGGGAGTATTTT

size: .
V: TRBV5-6
J: TRBJ1-5
D: TRBD1
CDR3: CASSFWTGTSYSNQPQHF
DNA: TGTGCCAGCAGCTTCTGGACAGGGACATCCTATAGCAATCAGCCCCAGCATTTT